The T cell receptor beta chain described here comes from a study of CD8 T cells in Susac syndrome. With regard to this clonotype: Its specificity is not known.

V dropped 2 bases and J dropped 7; count of bases not matched to a gene: 10. Germline-derived CDR1 and CDR2 are SGHRS and YFSETQ. The CDR3 length is 15 residues. Study outcomes and limitations: A relatively small number of individuals underwent TCR sequencing and HLA analysis.

RNA in amounts of roughly 0.5 to 1 ug was reverse transcribed with random hexamers. TCRdb re-derived calls from the immunoSEQ multiplex PCR reads in MiXCR, one entry per CDR3 protein. The repertoire holds roughly 84,000 distinct CDR3 sequences, 95% to 96% seen once, with approximately 0.42% in the top ten. The TCR was taken from a human donor with Susac syndrome. The sequenced sample was CD8+ T cells from PBMCs. The V and J genes are TRBV5-1 and TRBJ1-2; 8 nucleotides agree with TRBD1. The chain's CDR3 is CASSLGRGPSSGYTF. CDR3 DNA: TGCGCCAGCAGCTTAGGCAGGGGGCCATCGAGTGGCTACACCTTC.